This TCR beta chain was recovered during a study of cytomegalovirus exposure and HLA in healthy donors. Germline trimming cut 1 base from V and 14 bases from J; bases unmatched to any gene: 14. CDR1 is SGHTA, CDR2 FQGNSA, per germline. The CDR3 sequence is 15 residues long. Assay used: immunoSEQ multiplex PCR; TCRdb lists only in-frame clones, some missing. The sample lists 250,000 to 350,000 clones, around 90% occurring once. The chain employs TRBV7-2 and TRBJ1-2; the match to TRBD1 covers 9 bases. The sequenced sample consisted of PBMCs. The sequence derives from a young man in good health and CMV-seronegative. CDR3 protein: CASSLGRTGAQSRTF. CDR3 nucleotides: TGTGCCAGCAGCTTAGGGAGGACAGGGGCCCAGTCGCGTACCTTC.